This T cell receptor beta chain was retrieved from a study of blood T cells in healthy people across ages. For the study at large: Template switching caught about one barcoded beta molecule for each two T cells. Whole-study results and caveats: Strong correlation existed between TCR beta diversity and naive T cell percentage. Investigators treated diversity estimates from one million T cells as underestimates.

A J-beta primer mix and a sample-barcoded 5' primer were used in a second PCR of roughly 6 to 11 cycles. Tags on each cDNA molecule came from a template-switch adaptor with 12 random nucleotides. TCRdb reprocessed the 5' RACE reads with MiXCR, giving one entry per CDR3 protein. The sample includes hundreds of thousands of distinct CDR3 sequences, roughly 41% seen only once; the top ten take 20% to 25%. This clonotype occurred a few times. As yet, its antigen is unknown. Trimming took 2 bases from V and 7 from J; bases not matched to a gene: 7. CDR1 is SGHTA and CDR2 is FQGTGA in the germline V gene. This CDR3 is 15 amino acids long.

The material sequenced was blood. The J gene is TRBJ1-5, the V gene TRBV7-3; 8 bases agree with TRBD1. The sequence came from a woman aged 55-70 years in good health. Here the CDR3 reads CASSLSGGAGQPQHF. CDR3 DNA: TGTGCCAGCAGCTTATCAGGGGGCGCGGGACAGCCCCAGCATTTT.